Following are 10 T cell receptor beta chains from one sample sequenced in a study of PD-1 blockade in classical Hodgkin lymphoma. Every patient was affected by relapse after autologous stem cell transplantation, while exposure to brentuximab vedotin was not uniform. Profiled with immunoSEQ multiplex PCR; TCRdb holds only in-frame clones, not every one. The data show more than 90,000 clones, with roughly 76% seen just once and 15% to 20% held by the top ten. Source: peripheral blood mononuclear cells (PBMCs), taken before the second cycle of nivolumab. These receptors came from a human donor with classical Hodgkin lymphoma.

This clone occurred once. This chain links TRBV5-3 with TRBJ2-2; a weak D match, TRBD1 (5 bases). TRBV5-3 is reported as an ORF; its role is uncertain. Trimming took off 1 base at V and 0 bases at J, with 7 bases between the two ends. CDR3 length: 15 amino acids. In DNA form, the CDR3 reads TGTGCCAGAAGCTTGAGGGGCACGAACACCGGGGAGCTGTTTTTT. It specifies CARSLRGTNTGELFF.

The chain couples TRBV10-3 to TRBJ1-1; unclear D gene. Trimming left V 4 bases short and J 1 base short, with 10 bases between. Per the germline V gene, CDR1 is ENHRY and CDR2 is SYGVKD. The CDR3 totals 14 residues. The CDR3 here is CAISAEVSNTEAFF. The CDR3, as DNA: TGTGCCATCAGTGCGGAGGTCTCGAACACTGAAGCTTTCTTT.

The V call is TRBV11-2, the J call TRBJ2-7; 11 bases are a match to TRBD2. Germline-derived CDR1 and CDR2 are SGHAT and FQNNGV. Trimming at V came to 3 bases and at J to 3 bases, leaving 4 bases not matched to a gene. This CDR3 contains 15 residues. CDR3 bases: TGTGCCAGCAGCTTTAGCGGGAGGGGCAACTACGAGCAGTACTTC. Encoded protein: CASSFSGRGNYEQYF.

This clone was observed a few times. This chain connects TRBV5-4 to TRBJ1-2; TRBD1 aligns across 8 bases. The CDR3 length is 15 residues. The germline V gene encodes CDR1 SGHNT and CDR2 YYREEE (reference sequence). Trimming cost V 9 bases and J 8 bases; bases outside gene matches: 18. The CDR3 is CATSPGRQGARGYTF. In DNA form, the CDR3 reads TGTGCCACTTCACCCGGTAGGCAGGGGGCAAGAGGCTACACCTTC.

The chain links TRBV11-3 to TRBJ2-3, with a possible D match to TRBD1 (5 bases). The CDR3 runs to 16 residues. The V gene lost 1 base and the J gene lost 0 bases, with 11 bases spanning the gap. Germline CDR1 is SGHNT and CDR2 is YENEEA. The CDR3 DNA is TGTGCCAGCAGCTTAGGGGGCAGAGGTAGCACAGATACGCAGTATTTT. It specifies CASSLGGRGSTDTQYF.

The V and J genes are TRBV6-5 and TRBJ2-3; tentatively, D is TRBD2 (5 bases). Germline V gene sequence: CDR1 MNHEY, CDR2 SVGAGI. There are 14 residues in the CDR3. The V end was cut by 9 bases, the J end by 6 bases, with 19 bases between. The CDR3 nucleotides are TGTGCCAGTAGGACGGCCCGGGGTAGGGATACGCAGTATTTT. It translates to CASRTARGRDTQYF.

V is TRBV13 and J is TRBJ2-7; D might be TRBD1 (5 bases). This CDR3 contains 14 residues. V was pared by 7 bases and J by 2 bases, with 15 bases between. In germline, CDR1 is PRHDT, CDR2 FYEKMQ (reference sequence). The CDR3 here is CASMWQGNTYEQYF. CDR3 bases: TGTGCCAGCATGTGGCAGGGTAACACCTACGAGCAGTACTTC. The whole variable domain, remainder taken from reference TRBV13 and TRBJ2-7, is AAGVIQSPRHLIKEKRETATLKCYPIPRHDTVYWYQQGPGQDPQFLISFYEKMQSDKGSIPDRFSAQQFSDYHSELNMSSLELGDSALYFCASMWQGNTYEQYFGPGTRLTVT.

This sequence joins TRBV29-1 and TRBJ2-1; the match to TRBD2 covers 14 bases. Germline trimming cut 7 bases from V and 0 bases from J; bases unmatched to any gene: 5. The CDR3 sequence is 16 residues long. The germline V gene encodes CDR1 SQVTM and CDR2 ANQGSEA. Here the CDR3 DNA reads TGCAGCGAAATAGGACTAGCGGGAGGCTCCTACAATGAGCAGTTCTTC. This encodes CSEIGLAGGSYNEQFF.

As concerns this clone: Relative to the germline gene, one junction end is altered; a read error may explain this. The chain has TRBV4-2 and TRBJ1-3, with TRBD1 identical over 10 bases. This CDR3 is 18 amino acids long. Germline V CDR1 and CDR2: LGHNA, YNFKEQ. CDR3 in amino acids: CASSPGPPGQGSANTIYF. CDR3 DNA: TGTGCCAGCAGCCCGGGTCCTCCGGGACAGGGGTCTGCAAACACCATATATTTT.

The CDR3 loop is CAISEGYTEAFF. DNA for the CDR3: TGTGCCATCAGTGAGGGCTACACTGAAGCTTTCTTT. The chain has TRBV10-3 and TRBJ1-1; D not certain. V shed 2 bases and J shed 3 bases, with 4 bases lying between them. The CDR3 is 12 amino acids. Germline CDR1 ENHRY, CDR2 SYGVKD.